Listed here are 29 T cell receptor beta chains from one sample, sequenced in a study of molecular identifiers for immune sequencing clone quantification. MiXCR, applied by TCRdb to the PCR reads, yields one record per CDR3 protein. The sample has a few hundred thousand distinct CDR3 sequences, about 22% seen once. The sample comprised naive CD8+ T cells from blood, with Jurkat cell RNA spiked in. Subset here: FACS-sorted CD8+CD4-CCR7+CD45RA+ naive T cells. The source of these receptors is a human donor in good health. Some libraries in this study had Jurkat cell RNA spiked in.

The J gene is TRBJ2-1, the V gene TRBV15; 8 bases align to TRBD2. CDR1 and CDR2 (germline): LNHNV, YYDKDF (reference sequence). CDR3 length: 19 amino acids. The junction had 20 bases not matched to a gene; V was cut back by 3 bases and J by 7 bases. The chain's CDR3 is CATSSADGAGDVSRNEQFF. Written as DNA, the CDR3 is TGTGCCACCAGCAGTGCAGATGGAGCGGGAGATGTCAGTAGGAATGAGCAGTTCTTC.

The chain has TRBV7-2 and TRBJ2-7; D might be TRBD1 or TRBD2, each matching 6 bases. The CDR3 is 13 amino acids. Germline V gene data show CDR1 as SGHTA and CDR2 as FQGNSA. Trimming shortened V by 5 bases and J by 7 bases, and 15 bases separated the two germline ends. The CDR3 DNA reads as TGTGCCAGCAGCGCGACAGGCGGAGGGGAGCAGTACTTC. Translating gives CASSATGGGEQYF.

This clonotype was recorded many times. This chain connects TRBV7-2 to TRBJ2-1, with D perhaps given as TRBD1 or TRBD2 (6 bases each). The V gene's germline CDR1 is SGHTA and CDR2 FQGNSA. The germline V and J ends were trimmed by 0 bases and 9 bases, with 9 bases remaining between them. The CDR3 loop spans 13 amino acids. The CDR3 region has the DNA TGTGCCAGCAGCTTAGCAGGGGGGAGTGAGCAGTTCTTC. This sequence encodes CASSLAGGSEQFF.

In its sample, this clonotype was seen many times. The J gene is TRBJ2-7, the V gene TRBV5-1; tentatively, D is TRBD2 (6 bases). From germline, CDR1 is SGHRS and CDR2 YFSETQ. V lost 5 bases and J 3 bases, leaving 24 bases between the germline ends. The CDR3 contains 17 residues. CDR3 region: CASRSDIGVLGGYEQYF. The CDR3, as DNA: TGCGCCAGCAGATCGGACATTGGGGTCCTCGGGGGCTACGAGCAGTACTTC. The full variable domain, its missing parts supplied by reference TRBV5-1 and TRBJ2-7, is KAGVTQTPRYLIKTRGQQVTLSCSPISGHRSVSWYQQTPGQGLQFLFEYFSETQRNKGNFPGRFSGRQFSNSRSEMNVSTLELGDSALYLCASRSDIGVLGGYEQYFGPGTRLTVT.

This clonotype was found a few times. The chain is built from TRBV27 and TRBJ1-1, with 7 bases lining up with TRBD1. The V and J ends lost 9 bases and 8 bases, in that order; junction bases with no gene match: 12. This CDR3 comprises 13 residues. Per the germline V gene, CDR1 is MNHEY and CDR2 is SMNVEV (reference sequence). The CDR3 sequence is CASYRGGYGEAFF. The CDR3 DNA follows: TGTGCCAGTTATCGAGGGGGCTATGGGGAAGCTTTCTTT.

This clonotype was observed a few times. The V gene is TRBV10-2, the J gene TRBJ2-3; no definite D call. In germline, CDR1 is WSHSY, CDR2 SAAADI. The CDR3 totals 12 residues. V was cut by 11 bases and J by 2 bases, with 11 bases left in between. In nucleotides, the CDR3 is TGCGCCGTGGCGGAGTACACAGATACGCAGTATTTT. Amino acid sequence: CAVAEYTDTQYF.

This clonotype was observed a handful of times. The genes are TRBV7-9 and TRBJ2-2; tentative D call: TRBD1 (6 bases). V was clipped by 2 bases and J by 1 base, with 11 bases between them. The CDR3 extends over 16 amino acids. The germline V gene encodes CDR1 SEHNR and CDR2 FQNEAQ (reference sequence). In nucleotides, the CDR3 is TGTGCCAGCAGCTTAATTCCGACAGGGAACACCGGGGAGCTGTTTTTT. Protein product: CASSLIPTGNTGELFF.

The chain employs TRBV7-6 and TRBJ2-3, with 8 bases aligning to TRBD1. This CDR3 contains 16 residues. CDR1 is SGHVS and CDR2 is FNYEAQ in the germline V gene. Losses at the gene ends were 5 bases for V and 5 bases for J; bases not matched to a gene: 12. CDR3 DNA sequence: TGTGCCAGCAGCCTTACGACAGGGGTGCGTCAAGATACGCAGTATTTT. This sequence encodes CASSLTTGVRQDTQYF.

CDR3 region: CASSPSGRALGAYEQYF. The CDR3 DNA follows: TGTGCCAGCTCACCAAGCGGGAGGGCCCTCGGGGCCTACGAGCAGTACTTC. V usage is TRBV18 and J usage is TRBJ2-7; 10 bases align to TRBD2. The V gene's germline CDR1 is KGHSH and CDR2 LQKENI. Trimming cost V 2 bases and J 2 bases; bases outside gene matches: 9. The CDR3 runs 17 residues. Filled out from reference TRBV18 and TRBJ2-7, the complete variable domain reads NAGVMQNPRHLVRRRGQEARLRCSPMKGHSHVYWYRQLPEEGLKFMVYLQKENIIDESGMPKERFSAEFPKEGPSILRIQQVVRGDSAAYFCASSPSGRALGAYEQYFGPGTRLTVT.

The chain recombines TRBV25-1 with TRBJ1-1; no clear D. This CDR3 is built from 13 residues. CDR1 MGHDK and CDR2 SYGVNS come from the germline V gene. V was trimmed by 4 bases and J by 1 base, leaving 7 bases between them. The CDR3: CASSVLANTEAFF. CDR3 sequence (DNA): TGTGCCAGCAGTGTCCTAGCGAACACTGAAGCTTTCTTT.

This clonotype was seen a few times. This chain links TRBV5-1 with TRBJ1-5; D remains ambiguous. The germline V and J ends were trimmed by 0 bases and 7 bases, with 14 bases remaining between them. Germline lookup yields CDR1 SGHRS and CDR2 YFSETQ. This CDR3 spans 15 amino acids. CDR3 sequence (DNA): TGCGCCAGCAGCTTGGACCCGGTCCTGGGGCAGCCCCAGCATTTT. It specifies CASSLDPVLGQPQHF. Supplemented by reference TRBV5-1 and TRBJ1-5, the full variable domain reads KAGVTQTPRYLIKTRGQQVTLSCSPISGHRSVSWYQQTPGQGLQFLFEYFSETQRNKGNFPGRFSGRQFSNSRSEMNVSTLELGDSALYLCASSLDPVLGQPQHFGDGTRLSIL.

This chain links TRBV24-1 with TRBJ2-2, with TRBD1 matching over 9 bases. Germline loops: CDR1 KGHDR, CDR2 SFDVKD. The CDR3 totals 13 residues. Trimming removed 4 bases from V and 7 bases from J; junction bases left unmatched: 0. The chain's CDR3 is CATSEGQGGELFF. CDR3 DNA: TGTGCCACCAGTGAGGGACAGGGCGGGGAGCTGTTTTTT.

This clonotype appeared many times. The chain couples TRBV29-1 to TRBJ2-5; D might be TRBD1 (6 bases). The V and J ends lost 6 bases and 1 base respectively, with 15 bases between them. The CDR3 length is 14 residues. Germline values: CDR1 SQVTM, CDR2 ANQGSEA. This CDR3 reads CSVIRTVLQETQYF. CDR3 sequence (DNA): TGCAGCGTGATCAGGACAGTTCTCCAAGAGACCCAGTACTTC.

Details on this clonotype: This may stem from a read error, because a much larger clone lies one nucleotide away. No conserved phenylalanine or tryptophan ends this CDR3, so it is likely a read error. The chain links TRBV7-9 to TRBJ2-3, with a weak D call TRBD2 (6 bases). The germline gives CDR1 SEHNR, CDR2 FQNEAQ (reference sequence). The V and J ends lost 10 bases and 4 bases respectively, with 12 bases between them. This CDR3 region has 12 residues. The CDR3 sequence is CATRGTADTQYL. The DNA of the CDR3 is TGTGCCACCCGGGGGACTGCAGATACGCAGTATCTT.

Many counts were recorded for this clonotype. The rearrangement links TRBV4-1 to TRBJ1-1; a weak D match, TRBD1 (5 bases). Per the germline V gene, CDR1 is MGHRA and CDR2 is YSYEKL. With 0 bases removed from V and 0 bases from J, the gap between germline ends came to 8 bases. This CDR3 has 15 residues. CDR3 sequence reads: CASSQEQGLNTEAFF. DNA of the CDR3: TGCGCCAGCAGCCAAGAGCAGGGTTTGAACACTGAAGCTTTCTTT.

The V gene is TRBV10-3, the J gene TRBJ2-7, with TRBD2 matching 9 bases. This CDR3 spans 17 amino acids. Germline V lookup: CDR1 ENHRY, CDR2 SYGVKD. V dropped 2 bases and J dropped 6; count of bases not matched to a gene: 14. The CDR3 protein is CAISETALAGVVTEQYF. The CDR3 nucleotides read TGTGCCATCAGTGAGACAGCTTTAGCGGGGGTGGTCACCGAGCAGTACTTC.

This clonotype has just one count. The chain uses TRBV6-2 or TRBV6-3 and TRBJ2-7; the match to TRBD1 covers 9 bases. V was pared by 6 bases and J by 5 bases, with 8 bases of the junction left unmatched. Germline V lookup: CDR1 MNHEY, CDR2 SVGEGT. The CDR3 has 14 amino acids. CDR3 sequence reads: CASSLAGQGHEQYF. The DNA for the CDR3 is TGTGCCAGCAGCCTCGCGGGACAGGGCCACGAGCAGTACTTC.

About this clonotype itself: A much more abundant neighbour one base away suggests this may be a read error. This CDR3 fails to terminate in the conserved phenylalanine or tryptophan, so it likely reflects a read error. The chain uses TRBV7-9 and TRBJ2-3; D is possibly TRBD2 (5 bases). The CDR3 has 12 residues. Germline CDR1 SEHNR, CDR2 FQNEAQ (reference sequence). The germline V and J ends were trimmed by 6 bases and 2 bases, with 6 bases remaining between them. The CDR3 nucleotides read TGTGCCAGCAGGGACTTCACAGATACGCAGTATCTT. Translating it yields CASRDFTDTQYL.

This rearrangement joins TRBV19 to TRBJ2-2; D ambiguous. Germline CDR1 and CDR2: LNHDA and SQIVND (reference sequence). V was cut by 3 bases and J by 9 bases, with 11 bases left in between. CDR3 length: 13 amino acids. The CDR3 region is CASSITLARELFF. CDR3 nucleotides: TGTGCCAGTAGTATCACGTTGGCCAGGGAGCTGTTTTTT. The whole variable domain, filled in from reference TRBV19 and TRBJ2-2, reads DGGITQSPKYLFRKEGQNVTLSCEQNLNHDAMYWYRQDPGQGLRLIYYSQIVNDFQKGDIAEGYSVSREKKESFPLTVTSAQKNPTAFYLCASSITLARELFFGEGSRLTVL.

J is TRBJ2-3 and V is TRBV18, with D possibly being TRBD1 or TRBD2 (6 bases each). Trimming pared 0 bases from V and 0 bases from J, leaving 13 bases between. Germline loops: CDR1 KGHSH, CDR2 LQKENI. CDR3 length: 17 residues. As DNA, the CDR3 is TGTGCCAGCTCACCACCGTTTGGGGGGCTTAGCACAGATACGCAGTATTTT. This gives the protein CASSPPFGGLSTDTQYF.

V and J are TRBV7-3 and TRBJ2-1, with 8 bases aligning to TRBD2. Per germline, CDR1 SGHTA and CDR2 FQGTGA. This CDR3 contains 14 residues. With V trimmed by 3 bases and J by 9 bases, 7 bases remained unmatched. Written as DNA, the CDR3 is TGTGCCAGCAGCTTTGGGCTAGCGGGCGGTGAGCAGTTCTTC. Its translation is CASSFGLAGGEQFF. The variable domain in full, completed from reference TRBV7-3 and TRBJ2-1, reads GAGVSQTPSNKVTEKGKYVELRCDPISGHTALYWYRQSLGQGPEFLIYFQGTGAADDSGLPNDRFFAVRPEGSVSTLKIQRTERGDSAVYLCASSFGLAGGEQFFGPGTRLTVL.

The chain has TRBV4-3 and TRBJ1-1; D is unclear. The CDR3 length is 15 residues. Germline V gene data show CDR1 as LGHNA and CDR2 as YSLEER. Trimming took off 0 bases at V and 3 bases at J, with 11 bases between the two ends. CDR3: CASSQDVVTYTEAFF. In DNA form, the CDR3 reads TGCGCCAGCAGCCAAGACGTGGTTACATACACTGAAGCTTTCTTT.

This clonotype showed up many times. The V and J genes are TRBV7-6 and TRBJ2-3; TRBD2 matches 16 bases. Germline V gene lookup returns CDR1 SGHVS and CDR2 FNYEAQ. The length of the CDR3 is 19 residues. V was clipped by 5 bases and J by 5 bases; unmatched bases: 13. CDR3 amino acids: CASSQKPGLAGGPKDTQYF. The CDR3, as DNA: TGTGCCAGCAGCCAAAAACCGGGACTAGCGGGGGGGCCCAAAGATACGCAGTATTTT.

As concerns this clonotype: It may be a read error: a sequence one base away is much more abundant. Here the CDR3 omits its conserved ending phenylalanine or tryptophan, so a read error is the likely source. V usage is TRBV6-2 or TRBV6-3 and J usage is TRBJ1-5; 7 nucleotides match TRBD1. This CDR3 has 12 residues. With V trimmed by 3 bases and J by 11 bases, 4 bases remained unmatched. Germline CDR1 is MNHEY and CDR2 is SVGEGT. Here the CDR3 reads CASSYGGQTQHS. DNA of the CDR3: TGTGCCAGCAGTTATGGGGGACAGACCCAGCATTCT.

The table lists this clonotype with a few counts. The chain uses TRBV11-3 and TRBJ1-1; D remains ambiguous. Trimming took 3 bases from V and 1 from J, leaving 6 bases between them. This CDR3 contains 13 residues. Looked up from germline, CDR1 is SGHNT and CDR2 is YENEEA. Here the CDR3 reads CASSLRRNTEAFF. The CDR3 nucleotides are TGTGCCAGCAGCTTGCGACGGAACACTGAAGCTTTCTTT.

The chain has TRBV20-1 and TRBJ2-3; TRBD2 agrees at 12 bases. Germline V gene lookup returns CDR1 DFQATT and CDR2 SNEGSKA (reference sequence). J was trimmed by 3 bases and V by 3 bases; bases with no gene match: 10. The CDR3 covers 17 residues. The CDR3 sequence: CSARSPLAGGLTDTQYF. CDR3 DNA: TGCAGTGCTAGGTCCCCCCTAGCGGGAGGGTTAACAGATACGCAGTATTTT.

For this clonotype: Since a much larger clone is just one base distant, this may be a read error. Because the CDR3 is missing its conserved closing phenylalanine or tryptophan, this is likely a read error. J is TRBJ2-5 and V is TRBV12-3 or TRBV12-4; D gene unclear. The CDR3 runs 13 residues. Trimming took 3 bases from V and 4 from J, leaving 9 bases between them. The CDR3 sequence is CASSFVLLETQYL. The CDR3 DNA follows: TGTGCCAGCAGTTTTGTGCTGTTAGAGACCCAGTACCTC.

Notes on this clonotype: A read error may account for a junction end that differs from germline. The chain is built from TRBV7-9 and TRBJ2-3, with TRBD2 matching over 13 bases. The germline CDR1 and CDR2 sequences are SEHNR and FQNEAQ (reference sequence). This CDR3 comprises 17 residues. CDR3 in DNA: TGTGCCAGCAGCTCTCCCGGACTAGCGGGGGAGACAGCTACGCAGTATTTT. Translated, it gives CASSSPGLAGETATQYF.

This clonotype was seen ten or more times. V usage is TRBV6-6 and J usage is TRBJ2-3; TRBD2 matches at 12 bases. The CDR3 has 16 amino acids. Trimming removed 5 bases from V and 2 bases from J; junction bases left unmatched: 5. Germline V CDR1 and CDR2: MNHNY, SVGAGI (reference sequence). CDR3 DNA: TGTGCCAGCAGTGATGGACTAGCGGGGCACACAGATACGCAGTATTTT. It yields the protein CASSDGLAGHTDTQYF.